This TCR beta chain emerged from a study of OX40 agonist ivuxolimab in advanced cancers. Across the whole study: At doses from 0.01 to 10 mg/kg, patients were given intravenous ivuxolimab every 2 weeks. Hepatocellular carcinoma, melanoma, renal cell or head and neck cancer occurred in dose-escalation patients.

On this clone: As yet, its antigen is unknown.

Study conclusions and caveats: The study observed clonal expansion of CD4+ and CD8+ blood T cells by week 6 at 0.1 to 3.0 mg/kg.

The method was immunoSEQ multiplex PCR; TCRdb's version includes in-frame clones alone and lacks a portion of them. Here the sample spans tens of thousands of clones, roughly 87% being singletons. This sample comprised CD4+ or CD8+ T cells sorted from blood, obtained in a trial of the OX40 agonist ivuxolimab. The clonotype was recovered from an adult with an advanced solid tumor such as melanoma, head and neck, liver or kidney cancer.

In DNA form, the CDR3 reads TGTGCCAGTAGTATGGTCAGGGGCAATCAGCCCCAGCATTTT. Translating gives CASSMVRGNQPQHF. This chain uses TRBV19 with TRBJ1-5, with D maybe TRBD1 (5 bases). Germline CDR1 is LNHDA and CDR2 is SQIVND (reference sequence). The CDR3 runs 14 residues. The V gene lost 3 bases and the J gene lost 2 bases, with 8 bases spanning the gap.